A selection of T cell receptor beta chains follows, all from one sample in a study of CD4 T cells in relation to SARS-CoV-2 and coronaviruses. No antigens are known for them. Method: immunoSEQ multiplex PCR; TCRdb's copy keeps in-frame clones and lacks some. Of 16,000 or so clones in the sample, around 77% were seen once. Material: CD4+ T cells from PBMCs, cultured in vitro. Receptors originate from a human donor in good health. Both conserved end residues are part of each CDR3. Each record gives: J gene, V gene, clone size, D gene, CDR3 protein, CDR3 DNA. The D gene is left open where the match is weak. Not all rows give a size; the values are once, few, many and, for expanded clones, a class.

J gene: TRBJ2-3; V gene: TRBV6-5; clone size: NA; D gene: NA; CDR3 protein: CASSYGGLTDTQYF; CDR3 DNA: TGTGCCAGCAGTTACGGGGGACTCACAGATACGCAGTATTTT
J gene: TRBJ1-3; V gene: TRBV30; clone size: NA; D gene: TRBD1; CDR3 protein: CAWSGNDRGRNTIYF; CDR3 DNA: TGTGCCTGGAGCGGAAACGACAGGGGCAGAAACACCATATATTTT
J gene: TRBJ2-1; V gene: TRBV2; clone size: NA; D gene: TRBD2; CDR3 protein: CASRTTGLAEQFF; CDR3 DNA: TGTGCCAGCAGAACCACGGGACTAGCGGAGCAGTTCTTC
J gene: TRBJ2-1; V gene: TRBV6-6; clone size: NA; D gene: TRBD1; CDR3 protein: CATLTRTGFYNEQFF; CDR3 DNA: TGTGCCACCCTCACCCGGACAGGGTTCTACAATGAGCAGTTCTTC
J gene: TRBJ1-3; V gene: TRBV25-1; clone size: NA; D gene: NA; CDR3 protein: CASSPGEGKPFGNTIYF; CDR3 DNA: TGTGCCAGCAGTCCCGGTGAGGGGAAACCTTTTGGAAACACCATATATTTT
J gene: TRBJ1-2; V gene: TRBV30; clone size: few; D gene: NA; CDR3 protein: CAWGSSGTIYGYTF; CDR3 DNA: TGTGCCTGGGGGTCGAGCGGGACCATCTATGGCTACACCTTC
J gene: TRBJ2-7; V gene: TRBV2; clone size: few; D gene: NA; CDR3 protein: CASSLKFSTEWIGEQYF; CDR3 DNA: TGTGCCAGCAGCCTCAAATTCTCGACAGAATGGATAGGCGAGCAGTACTTC
J gene: TRBJ2-7; V gene: TRBV11-1; clone size: NA; D gene: TRBD1; CDR3 protein: CASSPRQGGPYEQYF; CDR3 DNA: TGTGCCAGCAGCCCGAGACAGGGGGGACCCTACGAGCAGTACTTC
J gene: TRBJ2-6; V gene: TRBV30; clone size: NA; D gene: NA; CDR3 protein: CAWSVGQIHSGANVLTF; CDR3 DNA: TGTGCCTGGAGTGTCGGACAGATACACTCTGGGGCCAACGTCCTGACTTTC
J gene: TRBJ2-5; V gene: TRBV15; clone size: NA; D gene: TRBD2; CDR3 protein: CATSRGRAGVGETQYF; CDR3 DNA: TGTGCCACCAGCAGAGGGCGAGCGGGAGTCGGTGAGACCCAGTACTTC
J gene: TRBJ2-2; V gene: TRBV7-8; clone size: medium-sized; D gene: TRBD2; CDR3 protein: CASSRPGLAGAGELFF; CDR3 DNA: TGTGCCAGCAGCCGACCGGGACTAGCTGGGGCCGGGGAGCTGTTTTTT
J gene: TRBJ2-1; V gene: TRBV12-3/TRBV12-4; clone size: NA; D gene: NA; CDR3 protein: CASSLSGNQFF; CDR3 DNA: TGTGCCAGCAGTTTGTCGGGAAATCAGTTCTTC
J gene: TRBJ1-1; V gene: TRBV7-9; clone size: NA; D gene: NA; CDR3 protein: CASSLVEGVGGTEAFF; CDR3 DNA: TGTGCCAGCAGCTTAGTCGAGGGGGTGGGCGGCACTGAAGCTTTCTTT
J gene: TRBJ1-5; V gene: TRBV19; clone size: NA; D gene: NA; CDR3 protein: CASSEGRGQPQHF; CDR3 DNA: TGTGCCAGTAGTGAGGGGCGCGGTCAGCCCCAGCATTTT
J gene: TRBJ1-2; V gene: TRBV19; clone size: NA; D gene: NA; CDR3 protein: CASSRNIQGGYGYTF; CDR3 DNA: TGTGCCAGTAGTCGAAATATCCAGGGAGGTTACGGCTACACCTTC
J gene: TRBJ1-2; V gene: TRBV5-1; clone size: NA; D gene: NA; CDR3 protein: CASSLAGVPDYGYTF; CDR3 DNA: TGCGCCAGCAGCTTGGCCGGCGTTCCTGACTATGGCTACACCTTC
J gene: TRBJ2-2; V gene: TRBV7-9; clone size: NA; D gene: NA; CDR3 protein: CASSLALGGGTGELFF; CDR3 DNA: TGTGCCAGCAGCTTAGCATTAGGAGGGGGCACCGGGGAGCTGTTTTTT
J gene: TRBJ1-1; V gene: TRBV6-1; clone size: once; D gene: NA; CDR3 protein: CASSEVPHAEAFF; CDR3 DNA: TGTGCCAGCAGTGAAGTTCCCCACGCTGAAGCTTTCTTT
J gene: TRBJ1-3; V gene: TRBV2; clone size: NA; D gene: NA; CDR3 protein: CASSAWPGNTIYF; CDR3 DNA: TGTGCCAGCAGTGCGTGGCCTGGAAACACCATATATTTT
J gene: TRBJ2-1; V gene: TRBV6-1; clone size: NA; D gene: NA; CDR3 protein: CASSEAERVYNEQFF; CDR3 DNA: TGTGCCAGCAGTGAGGCGGAGCGGGTCTACAATGAGCAGTTCTTC
J gene: TRBJ1-1; V gene: TRBV6-5; clone size: NA; D gene: NA; CDR3 protein: CATSGREMNTEAFF; CDR3 DNA: TGTGCCACCTCGGGACGGGAAATGAACACTGAAGCTTTCTTT
J gene: TRBJ2-3; V gene: TRBV6-5; clone size: NA; D gene: TRBD2; CDR3 protein: CASSYGLEADTQYF; CDR3 DNA: TGTGCCAGCAGTTACGGACTAGAGGCAGATACGCAGTATTTT
J gene: TRBJ1-6; V gene: TRBV15; clone size: NA; D gene: TRBD1; CDR3 protein: CATSPGDSRIPLGSPLHF; CDR3 DNA: TGTGCCACCAGCCCTGGGGACAGCCGTATACCTCTGGGTTCACCCCTCCACTTT
J gene: TRBJ2-5; V gene: TRBV5-1; clone size: NA; D gene: TRBD2; CDR3 protein: CASSRSLGGRARETQYF; CDR3 DNA: TGCGCCAGCAGCAGGAGTCTAGGCGGGAGGGCCAGGGAGACCCAGTACTTC
J gene: TRBJ2-5; V gene: TRBV10-2; clone size: NA; D gene: TRBD2; CDR3 protein: CASGTSVQETQYF; CDR3 DNA: TGCGCCAGCGGGACTAGCGTACAAGAGACCCAGTACTTC
J gene: TRBJ2-1; V gene: TRBV19; clone size: NA; D gene: NA; CDR3 protein: CASSGTFGPYNEQFF; CDR3 DNA: TGTGCCAGTAGTGGGACATTTGGACCCTACAATGAGCAGTTCTTC
J gene: TRBJ2-2; V gene: TRBV2; clone size: few; D gene: TRBD1; CDR3 protein: CASRGLGQGRTGELFF; CDR3 DNA: TGTGCCAGCAGGGGGCTCGGACAGGGCCGGACCGGGGAGCTGTTTTTT
J gene: TRBJ2-7; V gene: TRBV18; clone size: NA; D gene: NA; CDR3 protein: CASSPLGDEQYF; CDR3 DNA: TGTGCCAGCTCACCACTAGGGGACGAGCAGTACTTC
J gene: TRBJ1-1; V gene: TRBV11-3; clone size: NA; D gene: NA; CDR3 protein: CASSFLGTNTEAFF; CDR3 DNA: TGTGCCAGCAGCTTTCTCGGCACGAACACTGAAGCTTTCTTT
J gene: TRBJ2-3; V gene: TRBV6-1; clone size: NA; D gene: NA; CDR3 protein: CASSEVPGTISGADTQYF; CDR3 DNA: TGTGCCAGCAGTGAAGTCCCCGGGACCATAAGTGGGGCAGATACGCAGTATTTT
J gene: TRBJ1-5; V gene: TRBV6-5; clone size: NA; D gene: TRBD1; CDR3 protein: CASNDRGPNQPQHF; CDR3 DNA: TGTGCCAGCAACGACAGGGGCCCTAATCAGCCCCAGCATTTT
J gene: TRBJ1-2; V gene: TRBV5-1; clone size: few; D gene: NA; CDR3 protein: CASSLEWSGYGYTF; CDR3 DNA: TGCGCCAGCAGCTTGGAATGGAGTGGGTATGGCTACACCTTC
J gene: TRBJ1-2; V gene: TRBV5-1; clone size: NA; D gene: TRBD1; CDR3 protein: CASSGTSGQGAGYTF; CDR3 DNA: TGCGCCAGCAGCGGAACTAGTGGGCAGGGGGCTGGCTACACCTTC
J gene: TRBJ2-2; V gene: TRBV27; clone size: NA; D gene: NA; CDR3 protein: CASSLDGSTGELFF; CDR3 DNA: TGTGCCAGCAGTTTAGACGGGAGCACCGGGGAGCTGTTTTTT
J gene: TRBJ1-1; V gene: TRBV7-9; clone size: NA; D gene: TRBD1; CDR3 protein: CASSPGQGAGAFF; CDR3 DNA: TGTGCCAGCAGCCCGGGACAGGGGGCTGGAGCTTTCTTT
J gene: TRBJ1-2; V gene: TRBV7-2; clone size: NA; D gene: NA; CDR3 protein: CASSSVVYGYTF; CDR3 DNA: TGTGCCAGCAGTTCGGTCGTCTATGGCTACACCTTC